These 18 T cell receptor beta chains came from one sample sequenced in a study of neurological immune-mediated disorders. Via MiXCR, TCRdb re-called the 5' RACE reads, giving one row per CDR3 protein. The sample holds 60,000 to 70,000 distinct CDR3 sequences, around 5% seen once. The sample was PBMCs. The source is a human donor with multiple sclerosis. The donor label of this sample is uncertain.

This clonotype was recorded many times. The chain recombines TRBV7-9 with TRBJ1-1; D call uncertain. The V end was cut by 4 bases, the J end by 3 bases, with 12 bases between. Germline V CDR1 and CDR2: SEHNR, FQNEAQ (reference sequence). The length of the CDR3 is 14 residues. As DNA, the CDR3 is TGTGCCAGCAGCTCCGACTTGTGGCACACTGAAGCTTTCTTT. This sequence encodes CASSSDLWHTEAFF.

At least ten counts were recorded for this clonotype. This chain uses TRBV25-1 with TRBJ1-2; no firm D call. The CDR3 is 13 residues long. Trimming cost V 1 base and J 8 bases, with 11 bases left between them. Germline values: CDR1 MGHDK, CDR2 SYGVNS. Here the CDR3 reads CASSELNLRGYTF. CDR3 nucleotide sequence: TGTGCCAGCAGTGAATTAAACCTACGGGGCTACACCTTC.

V and J are TRBV3-1 and TRBJ2-7; no clear D. Germline values: CDR1 LGHDT, CDR2 YNNKEL (reference sequence). The length of the CDR3 is 11 residues. Trimming cost V 0 bases and J 5 bases, with 2 bases left between them. The CDR3 loop reads CASSQDHEQYF. The CDR3 nucleotides are TGTGCCAGCAGCCAAGATCACGAGCAGTACTTC.

In its sample, this clonotype was seen many times. DNA of the CDR3: TGTGCCAGCAGTTACCTGGGAGGCACAGATACGCAGTATTTT. As protein: CASSYLGGTDTQYF. The chain employs TRBV6-5 and TRBJ2-3, with D perhaps matching TRBD2 (5 bases). Trimming shortened V by 2 bases and J by 1 base, and 7 bases separated the two germline ends. Germline assignment: CDR1 MNHEY and CDR2 SVGAGI. This CDR3 spans 14 amino acids.

This clonotype was seen at least ten times. The chain recombines TRBV5-6 with TRBJ2-7; a weak D match, TRBD1 (6 bases). This CDR3 region has 15 residues. Germline CDR1 is SGHDT and CDR2 is YYEEEE. The ends were cut back, 1 base at V and 4 bases at J, with 15 bases in the middle. CDR3: CASSLPPGHQYEQYF. CDR3 in DNA: TGTGCCAGCAGCTTGCCTCCGGGACATCAATACGAGCAGTACTTC.

This clonotype was counted at least ten times. The rearrangement links TRBV5-8 to TRBJ2-1; 7 bases map to TRBD1. Germline CDR1 SGHTS, CDR2 YDEGEE. V was pared by 1 base and J by 9 bases, with 10 bases of the junction left unmatched. The length of the CDR3 is 15 residues. CDR3 protein: CASSLIRGLEGEQFF. The DNA of the CDR3 is TGTGCCAGCAGCTTGATAAGGGGGCTCGAGGGTGAGCAGTTCTTC.

There are many counts of this clonotype. The chain recombines TRBV12-3 or TRBV12-4 with TRBJ2-1, with D tentatively TRBD2 (5 bases). The CDR3 consists of 15 residues. Trimming removed 3 bases at V and 1 base at J, with 10 bases between. The CDR3 here is CASSFREGSYNEQFF. CDR3 coding DNA: TGTGCCAGCAGTTTTAGAGAGGGATCCTACAATGAGCAGTTCTTC.

This clonotype was recorded many times. The rearrangement uses TRBV6-5 and TRBJ1-1; D remains unclear. The CDR3 covers 12 residues. Trimming removed 5 bases at V and 6 bases at J, with 10 bases between. Germline lookup yields CDR1 MNHEY and CDR2 SVGAGI. The CDR3 DNA sequence: TGTGCCAGCAGTCCCCAACAATCTGAAGCTTTCTTT. It specifies CASSPQQSEAFF.

This clonotype was seen repeatedly, ten times or more. The CDR3 DNA reads as TGTGCCAGCAGCTCTGGGCCGACAGCCTCCCAAGCTTTCTTT. This codes for CASSSGPTASQAFF. The V and J genes are TRBV7-2 and TRBJ1-1, with a possible D match to TRBD1 (5 bases). V lost 4 bases and J 9 bases, leaving 18 bases between the germline ends. The CDR3 has 14 amino acids. Germline-derived CDR1 and CDR2 are SGHTA and FQGNSA.

This clonotype was counted at least ten times. V gene TRBV6-5 combines with J gene TRBJ2-7; 7 positions agree with TRBD1. V lost 5 bases and J lost 0; bases outside the gene matches: 4. Germline V gives CDR1 MNHEY, CDR2 SVGAGI. The CDR3 extends over 14 amino acids. CDR3 loop: CASSRQGFSYEQYF. CDR3 bases: TGTGCCAGCAGTAGACAGGGTTTCTCCTACGAGCAGTACTTC.

This clonotype was picked up many times. The chain carries TRBV4-1 and TRBJ1-5, with D perhaps TRBD1 (5 bases). V lost 4 bases and J 0 bases, leaving 19 bases between the germline ends. Looked up from germline, CDR1 is MGHRA and CDR2 is YSYEKL. This CDR3 is 18 amino acids long. This chain's CDR3 is CASSPLVDRKHSNQPQHF. In DNA form, the CDR3 reads TGCGCCAGCAGCCCGCTCGTAGACAGAAAGCATAGCAATCAGCCCCAGCATTTT.

This clonotype was recorded many times. This sequence joins TRBV2 and TRBJ2-7; the D is unclear. CDR3 size: 15 residues. Between the trimmed V and J ends, which lost 7 bases and 7 bases, there was a span of 23 bases. Germline V gene sequence: CDR1 SNHLY, CDR2 FYNNEI. The CDR3 coding sequence is TGTGCCAGCACTCGAGCCCCCAGTAGTCTTTTGGAGCAGTACTTC. Its protein is CASTRAPSSLLEQYF. Filled out from reference TRBV2 and TRBJ2-7, the complete variable domain reads EPEVTQTPSHQVTQMGQEVILRCVPISNHLYFYWYRQILGQKVEFLVSFYNNEISEKSEIFDDQFSVERPDGSNFTLKIRSTKLEDSAMYFCASTRAPSSLLEQYFGPGTRLTVT.

Many counts were recorded for this clonotype. The CDR3 DNA reads as TGTGCCAGCAGCAAAGGTTGCACGGACAGCCCCTACGAGCAGTACTTC. Its translation: CASSKGCTDSPYEQYF. The chain has TRBV21-1 and TRBJ2-7. TRBV21-1 is a known pseudogene. This CDR3 has 16 residues.

In its sample, this clonotype was seen many times. J is TRBJ2-5 and V is TRBV20-1; 8 positions agree with TRBD1. Germline trimming cut 6 bases from V and 4 bases from J; bases unmatched to any gene: 7. The germline V gene has CDR1 DFQATT and CDR2 SNEGSKA (reference sequence). The CDR3 has 13 amino acids. CDR3 DNA: TGCAGTGCAGGACAGGGTTTCGGAGAGACCCAGTACTTC. Encoded protein: CSAGQGFGETQYF.

The chain has TRBV12-3 or TRBV12-4 and TRBJ1-1; 9 nucleotides match TRBD1. V shed 3 bases and J 8 bases; nucleotides not matched to a gene: 4. This CDR3 spans 13 amino acids. The CDR3 DNA reads as TGTGCCAGCAGTTTGGGGGGGACAGGGGAAGCTTTCTTT. Amino acid sequence: CASSLGGTGEAFF.

This clonotype was seen ten or more times. The chain links TRBV5-1 to TRBJ2-1; no clear D gene. This CDR3 is 14 amino acids long. The germline gives CDR1 SGHRS, CDR2 YFSETQ. Trimming left V 0 bases short and J 5 bases short, with 9 bases between. For the CDR3, the DNA is TGCGCCAGCAGCTTGGGTGACCGGGACAATGAGCAGTTCTTC. Protein product: CASSLGDRDNEQFF. The whole variable domain, remainder taken from reference TRBV5-1 and TRBJ2-1, is KAGVTQTPRYLIKTRGQQVTLSCSPISGHRSVSWYQQTPGQGLQFLFEYFSETQRNKGNFPGRFSGRQFSNSRSEMNVSTLELGDSALYLCASSLGDRDNEQFFGPGTRLTVL.

In its sample, this clonotype was seen many times. The gene calls are TRBV2 and TRBJ2-2; 11 bases align to TRBD2. V gave up 3 bases and J gave up 9 bases; unmatched junction bases: 6. The CDR3 runs to 15 residues. The germline gives CDR1 SNHLY, CDR2 FYNNEI. The CDR3 protein is CASSDTSGGVRELFF. In DNA, the CDR3 is TGTGCCAGCAGTGACACTAGCGGGGGAGTCCGGGAGCTGTTTTTT.

This clonotype was seen repeatedly, ten times or more. The chain uses TRBV11-2 and TRBJ2-1; 10 positions agree with TRBD1. The CDR3 loop spans 15 amino acids. Germline-derived CDR1 and CDR2 are SGHAT and FQNNGV. J lost 2 bases, V lost 5 bases, and 3 bases had no gene match. The CDR3 DNA is TGTGCCAGCAGCCGGGACAGGGGAACCTACAATGAGCAGTTCTTC. Translating gives CASSRDRGTYNEQFF.